A single sample is the source of the 5 T cell receptor beta chains below, sequenced in a study of beta chain features in type 1 diabetes. The sequenced template was cDNA made from the entire isolated RNA. Measured with immunoSEQ multiplex PCR; TCRdb has only the in-frame clones, and not every one. The sample lists some 900,000 clones; under 20% were seen once. The specimen was naive CD4+ T cells from blood. The receptors come from a woman under 30 in good health.

The chain recombines TRBV28 with TRBJ2-7; D unclear. Germline V gene data show CDR1 as MDHEN and CDR2 as SYDVKM. V was cut by 5 bases and J by 3 bases, with 8 bases left in between. This CDR3 is built from 12 residues. The CDR3, as DNA: TGTGCCAGCAGTCCCCTTTACTACGAGCAGTACTTC. Its protein product is CASSPLYYEQYF.

This clone was seen only a few times. This chain uses TRBV18 with TRBJ1-5; D may be TRBD1 (6 bases). The CDR3 is 17 residues long. In germline, CDR1 is KGHSH, CDR2 LQKENI. V was pared by 1 base and J by 6 bases, with 19 bases between. The CDR3 DNA reads TGTGCCAGCTCACCACAGGGGGGACATATGAGAATTCAGCCCCAGCATTTT. Translation: CASSPQGGHMRIQPQHF.

V gene TRBV5-1 combines with J gene TRBJ2-7, with D perhaps being TRBD1 or TRBD2 (5 bases each). CDR3 length: 12 amino acids. V was cut by 1 base and J by 5 bases, with 7 bases left in between. The V gene's germline CDR1 is SGHRS and CDR2 YFSETQ. Here the CDR3 reads CASSLRGDEQYF. DNA of the CDR3: TGCGCCAGCAGCTTGAGGGGAGACGAGCAGTACTTC.

This clone was seen more than once but under ten times. The rearrangement links TRBV2 to TRBJ1-4; D gene uncertain. Germline V gene data show CDR1 as SNHLY and CDR2 as FYNNEI. The CDR3 totals 15 residues. V shed 8 bases and J shed 0 bases, with 13 bases lying between them. The DNA for the CDR3 is TGTGCCAGCGGAAACGGACGGACAACTAATGAAAAACTGTTTTTT. Translated: CASGNGRTTNEKLFF.

The genes are TRBV7-9 and TRBJ2-7, with 8 positions matching TRBD1. Germline CDR1 SEHNR, CDR2 FQNEAQ (reference sequence). This CDR3 comprises 13 residues. The V and J ends lost 2 bases and 7 bases, in that order; junction bases with no gene match: 4. This CDR3 is CASSLQGAGEQYF. The CDR3 DNA sequence: TGTGCCAGCAGCTTACAGGGGGCAGGGGAGCAGTACTTC.